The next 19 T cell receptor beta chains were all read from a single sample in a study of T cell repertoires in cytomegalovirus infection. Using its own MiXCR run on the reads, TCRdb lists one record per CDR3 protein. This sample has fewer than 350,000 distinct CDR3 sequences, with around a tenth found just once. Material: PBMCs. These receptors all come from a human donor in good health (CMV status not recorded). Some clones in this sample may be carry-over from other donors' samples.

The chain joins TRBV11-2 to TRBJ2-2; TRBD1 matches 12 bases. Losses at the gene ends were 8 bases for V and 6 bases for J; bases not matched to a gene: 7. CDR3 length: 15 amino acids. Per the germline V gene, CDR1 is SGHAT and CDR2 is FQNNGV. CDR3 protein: CASGGQGAPAGELFF. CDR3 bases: TGTGCCAGCGGGGGACAGGGGGCGCCGGCCGGGGAGCTGTTTTTT.

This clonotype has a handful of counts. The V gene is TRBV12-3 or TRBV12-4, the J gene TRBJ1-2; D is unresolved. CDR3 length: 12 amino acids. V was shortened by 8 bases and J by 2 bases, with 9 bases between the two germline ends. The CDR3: CASRINNYGYTF. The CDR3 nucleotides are TGTGCCAGCCGAATTAACAACTATGGCTACACCTTC.

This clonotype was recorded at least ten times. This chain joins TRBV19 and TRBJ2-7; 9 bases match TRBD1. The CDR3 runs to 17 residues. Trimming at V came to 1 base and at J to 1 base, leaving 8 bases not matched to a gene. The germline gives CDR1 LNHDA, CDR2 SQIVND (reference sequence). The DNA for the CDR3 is TGTGCCAGTAGTATAGCCCGGACAGGGGCGTTATCCTACGAGCAGTACTTC. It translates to CASSIARTGALSYEQYF.

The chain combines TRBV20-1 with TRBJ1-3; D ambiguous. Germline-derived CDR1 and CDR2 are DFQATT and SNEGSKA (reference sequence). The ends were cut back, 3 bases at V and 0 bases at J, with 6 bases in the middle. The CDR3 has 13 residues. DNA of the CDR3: TGCAGTGCTAGTAAAACCTCTGGAAACACCATATATTTT. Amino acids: CSASKTSGNTIYF.

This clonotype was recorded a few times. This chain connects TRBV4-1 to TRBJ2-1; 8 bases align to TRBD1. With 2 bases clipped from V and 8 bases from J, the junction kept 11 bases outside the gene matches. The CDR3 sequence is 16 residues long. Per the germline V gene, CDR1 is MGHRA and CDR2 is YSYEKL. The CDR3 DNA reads TGCGCCAGCAGCCAACGGTGGCAGGGGGCAGGGGATGAGCAGTTCTTC. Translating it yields CASSQRWQGAGDEQFF.

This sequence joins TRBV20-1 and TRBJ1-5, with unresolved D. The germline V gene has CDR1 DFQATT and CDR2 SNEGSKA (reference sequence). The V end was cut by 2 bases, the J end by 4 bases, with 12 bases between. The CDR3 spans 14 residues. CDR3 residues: CSARRPAPNQPQHF. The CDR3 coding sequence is TGCAGTGCTAGACGGCCCGCCCCTAATCAGCCCCAGCATTTT.

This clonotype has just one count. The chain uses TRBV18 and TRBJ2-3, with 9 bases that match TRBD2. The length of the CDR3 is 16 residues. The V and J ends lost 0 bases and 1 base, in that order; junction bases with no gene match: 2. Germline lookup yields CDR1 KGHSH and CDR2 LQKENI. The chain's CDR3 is CASSPPGLAGTDTQYF. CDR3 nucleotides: TGTGCCAGCTCACCACCGGGACTAGCCGGCACAGATACGCAGTATTTT.

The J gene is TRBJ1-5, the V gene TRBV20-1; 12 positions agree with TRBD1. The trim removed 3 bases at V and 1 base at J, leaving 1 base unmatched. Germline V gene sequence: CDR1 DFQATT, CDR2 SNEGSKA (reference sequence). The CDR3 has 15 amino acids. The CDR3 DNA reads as TGCAGTGCTAGGGGGACAGGGGGCAGCAATCAGCCCCAGCATTTT. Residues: CSARGTGGSNQPQHF.

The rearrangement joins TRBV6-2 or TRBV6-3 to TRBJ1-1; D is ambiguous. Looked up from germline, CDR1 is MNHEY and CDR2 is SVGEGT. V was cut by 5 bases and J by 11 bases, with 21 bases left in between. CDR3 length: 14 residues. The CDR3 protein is CASSTSTEAIRAFF. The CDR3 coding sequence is TGTGCCAGCAGTACATCCACTGAGGCAATAAGGGCTTTCTTT.

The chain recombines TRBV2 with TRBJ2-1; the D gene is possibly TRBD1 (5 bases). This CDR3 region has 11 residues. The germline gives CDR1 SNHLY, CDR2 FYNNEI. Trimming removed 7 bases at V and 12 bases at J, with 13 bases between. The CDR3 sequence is CASTTTVSQFF. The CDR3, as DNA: TGTGCCAGCACCACGACAGTATCGCAGTTCTTC.

The CDR3: CSASRGDYGYTF. CDR3 bases: TGCAGTGCTAGTCGAGGGGACTATGGCTACACCTTC. The genes are TRBV20-1 and TRBJ1-2, with TRBD1 as a possible D gene (5 bases). CDR1 and CDR2 (germline): DFQATT, SNEGSKA (reference sequence). The V end was cut by 3 bases, the J end by 3 bases, with 8 bases between. The CDR3 spans 12 residues.

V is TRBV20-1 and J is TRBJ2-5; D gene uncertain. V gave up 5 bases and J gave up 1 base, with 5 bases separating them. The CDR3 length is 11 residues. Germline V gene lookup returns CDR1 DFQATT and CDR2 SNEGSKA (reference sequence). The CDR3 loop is CSAYSQETQYF. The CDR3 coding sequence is TGCAGTGCTTACAGCCAAGAGACCCAGTACTTC.

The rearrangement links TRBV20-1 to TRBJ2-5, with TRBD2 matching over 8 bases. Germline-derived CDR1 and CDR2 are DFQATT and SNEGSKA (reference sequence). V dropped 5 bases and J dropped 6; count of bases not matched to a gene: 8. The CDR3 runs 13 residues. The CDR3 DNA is TGCAGTGCTTTATACCGGGGGGGAAAGACCCAGTACTTC. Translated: CSALYRGGKTQYF.

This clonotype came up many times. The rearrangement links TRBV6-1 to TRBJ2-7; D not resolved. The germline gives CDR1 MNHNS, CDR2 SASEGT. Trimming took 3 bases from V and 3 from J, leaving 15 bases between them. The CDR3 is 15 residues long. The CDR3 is CASSDESAGLYEQYF. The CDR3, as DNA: TGTGCCAGCAGTGATGAATCGGCAGGCCTCTACGAGCAGTACTTC.

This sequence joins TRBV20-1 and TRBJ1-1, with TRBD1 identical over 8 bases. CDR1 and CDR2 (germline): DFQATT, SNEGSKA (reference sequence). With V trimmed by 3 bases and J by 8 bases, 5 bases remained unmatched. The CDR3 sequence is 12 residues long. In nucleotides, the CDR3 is TGCAGTGCTAGCGCCGGGACAGGAGAAGCTTTCTTT. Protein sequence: CSASAGTGEAFF.

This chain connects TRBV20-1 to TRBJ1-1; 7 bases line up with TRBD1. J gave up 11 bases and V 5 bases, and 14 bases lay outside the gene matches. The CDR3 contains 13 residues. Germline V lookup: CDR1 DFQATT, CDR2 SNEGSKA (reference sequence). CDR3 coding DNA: TGCAGTGCTCCACGAGACAGGGTGATAAGGGCTTTCTTT. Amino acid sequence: CSAPRDRVIRAFF.

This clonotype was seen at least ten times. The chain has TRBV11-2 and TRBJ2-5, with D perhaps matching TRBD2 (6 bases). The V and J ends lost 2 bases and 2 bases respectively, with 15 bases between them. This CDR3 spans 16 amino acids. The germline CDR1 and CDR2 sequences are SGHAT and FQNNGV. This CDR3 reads CASSLPFRGSQETQYF. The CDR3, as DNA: TGTGCCAGCAGCTTACCTTTCCGGGGGAGTCAAGAGACCCAGTACTTC. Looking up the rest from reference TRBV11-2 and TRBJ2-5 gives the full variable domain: EAGVAQSPRYKIIEKRQSVAFWCNPISGHATLYWYQQILGQGPKLLIQFQNNGVVDDSQLPKDRFSAERLKGVDSTLKIQPAKLEDSAVYLCASSLPFRGSQETQYFGPGTRLLVL.

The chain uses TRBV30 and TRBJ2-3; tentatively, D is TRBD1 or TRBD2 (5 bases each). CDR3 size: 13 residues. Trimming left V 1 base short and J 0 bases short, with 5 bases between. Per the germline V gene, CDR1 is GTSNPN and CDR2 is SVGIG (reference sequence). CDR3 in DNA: TGTGCCTGGAGTGGGGACAGCACAGATACGCAGTATTTT. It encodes CAWSGDSTDTQYF.

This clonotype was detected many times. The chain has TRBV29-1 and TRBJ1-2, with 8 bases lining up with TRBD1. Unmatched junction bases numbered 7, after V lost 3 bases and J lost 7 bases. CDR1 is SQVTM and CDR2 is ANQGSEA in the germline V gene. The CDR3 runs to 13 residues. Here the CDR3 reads CSVDPGQEVGYTF. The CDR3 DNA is TGCAGCGTTGACCCGGGACAGGAGGTTGGCTACACCTTC.